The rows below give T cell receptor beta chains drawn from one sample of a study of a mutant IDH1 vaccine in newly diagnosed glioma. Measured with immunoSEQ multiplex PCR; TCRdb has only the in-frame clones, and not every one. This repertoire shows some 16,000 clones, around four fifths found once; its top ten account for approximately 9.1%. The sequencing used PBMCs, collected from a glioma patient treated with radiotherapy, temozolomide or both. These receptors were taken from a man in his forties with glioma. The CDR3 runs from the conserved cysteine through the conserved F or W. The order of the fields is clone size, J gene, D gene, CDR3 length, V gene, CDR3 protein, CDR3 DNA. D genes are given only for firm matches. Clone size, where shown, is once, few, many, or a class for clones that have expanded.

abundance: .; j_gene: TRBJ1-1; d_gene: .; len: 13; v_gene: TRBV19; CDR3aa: CASSKGLISEAFF; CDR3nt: TGTGCCAGTAGTAAAGGGTTAATCTCTGAAGCTTTCTTT
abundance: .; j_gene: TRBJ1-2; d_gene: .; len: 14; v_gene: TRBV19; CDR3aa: CASSLGSPNYGYTF; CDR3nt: TGTGCCAGTAGCCTGGGTTCTCCCAACTATGGCTACACCTTC
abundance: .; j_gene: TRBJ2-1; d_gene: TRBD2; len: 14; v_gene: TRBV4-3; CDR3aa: CASSQDLGGRAPVF; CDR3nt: TGCGCCAGCAGCCAAGATCTGGGCGGGAGGGCCCCGGTCTTC
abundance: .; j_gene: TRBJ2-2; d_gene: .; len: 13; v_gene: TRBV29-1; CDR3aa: CSVGRGYTGELFF; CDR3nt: TGCAGCGTCGGACGGGGGTATACCGGGGAGCTGTTTTTT
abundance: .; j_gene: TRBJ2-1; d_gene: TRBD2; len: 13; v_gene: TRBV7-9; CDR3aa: CASSLAGGNEQFF; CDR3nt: TGTGCCAGCAGCCTAGCGGGAGGTAATGAGCAGTTCTTC
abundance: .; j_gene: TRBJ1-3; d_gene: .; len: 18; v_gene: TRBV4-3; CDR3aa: CASSQEHTGSISGNTIYF; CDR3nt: TGCGCCAGCAGCCAAGAACACACCGGGTCGATCTCTGGAAACACCATATATTTT
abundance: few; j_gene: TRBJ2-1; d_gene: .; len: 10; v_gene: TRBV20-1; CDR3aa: CTGLGDEQFF; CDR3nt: TGCACCGGCCTAGGGGATGAGCAGTTCTTC
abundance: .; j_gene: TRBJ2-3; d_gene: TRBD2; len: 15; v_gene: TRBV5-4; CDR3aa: CASSSGLAGPDTQYF; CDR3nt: TGTGCCAGCAGCTCTGGACTAGCGGGGCCAGATACGCAGTATTTT
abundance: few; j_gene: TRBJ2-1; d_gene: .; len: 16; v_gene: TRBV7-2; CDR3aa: CASSLGPRGAYNEQFF; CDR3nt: TGTGCCAGCAGCTTAGGCCCCAGGGGCGCCTACAATGAGCAGTTCTTC
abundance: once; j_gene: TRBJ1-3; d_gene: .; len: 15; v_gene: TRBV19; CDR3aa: CASRGAASSGNTIYF; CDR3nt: TGTGCCAGTAGAGGGGCCGCGAGCTCTGGAAACACCATATATTTT